This T cell receptor beta chain originates from a study of T cell responses to AZD1222 COVID-19 vaccine. Study as a whole: Second-dose schedules of about 4 or about 12 weeks were combined.

Study conclusions and caveats: Donors, mostly white British, included more females; clonal diversity was possibly underestimated. None of the repertoires were sampled until the peak T cell response had passed. An increase in Spike-specific TCR breadth and depth was observed after two AZD1222 doses.

Worth noting for this clone: Its cognate antigen is unknown.

Measured with immunoSEQ multiplex PCR; TCRdb has only the in-frame clones, and not every one. The profile covers roughly 130,000 clones, with 88% appearing a single time and about 7.9% taken by the ten largest. Unmatched junction bases numbered 13, after V lost 5 bases and J lost 2 bases. Germline CDR1 SGHTA, CDR2 FQGNSA. This CDR3 is built from 17 residues. This receptor was obtained from an adult in good health. The sample was peripheral blood, taken on day 0 of AZD1222 vaccination. This chain joins TRBV7-2 and TRBJ2-3; 7 positions agree with TRBD2. The CDR3 loop reads CASSDPPSGGFTDTQYF. CDR3 in DNA: TGTGCCAGCAGCGACCCTCCTTCCGGGGGGTTCACAGATACGCAGTATTTT.